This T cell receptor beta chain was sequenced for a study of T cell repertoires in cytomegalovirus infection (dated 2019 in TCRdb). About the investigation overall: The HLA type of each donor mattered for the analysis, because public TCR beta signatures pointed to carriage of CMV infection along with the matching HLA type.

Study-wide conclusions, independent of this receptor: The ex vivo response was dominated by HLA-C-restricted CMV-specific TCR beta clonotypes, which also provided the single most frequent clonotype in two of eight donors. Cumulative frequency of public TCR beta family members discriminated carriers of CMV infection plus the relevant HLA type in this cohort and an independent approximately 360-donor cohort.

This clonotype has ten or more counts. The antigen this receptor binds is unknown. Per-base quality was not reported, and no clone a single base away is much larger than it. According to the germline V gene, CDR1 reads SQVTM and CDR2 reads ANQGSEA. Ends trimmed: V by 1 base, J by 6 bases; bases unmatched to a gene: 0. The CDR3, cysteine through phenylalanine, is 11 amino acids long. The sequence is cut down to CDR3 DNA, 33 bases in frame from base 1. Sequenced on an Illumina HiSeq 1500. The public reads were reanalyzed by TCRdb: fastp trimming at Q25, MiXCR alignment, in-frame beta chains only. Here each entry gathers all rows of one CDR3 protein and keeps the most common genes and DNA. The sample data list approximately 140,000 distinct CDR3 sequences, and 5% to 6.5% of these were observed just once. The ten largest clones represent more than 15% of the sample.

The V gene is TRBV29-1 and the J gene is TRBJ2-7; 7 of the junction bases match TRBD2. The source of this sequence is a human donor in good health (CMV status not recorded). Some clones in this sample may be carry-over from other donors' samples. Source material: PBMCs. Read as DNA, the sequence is TGCAGCGTTGAAGGCGGGGGCGAGCAGTACTTC. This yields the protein CSVEGGGEQYF.